What follows are 29 T cell receptor beta chains derived from one specimen sequenced in a study of regulatory T cells in long-lasting Graves disease (dated by TCRdb to the early 2020s). The library relied on multiplex PCR. Reads for this sample came from an Illumina HiSeq 4000. TCR beta libraries were built with iRepertoire HTBI primers and Arm-PCR amplification of CDR3 regions. TCRdb reanalyzed the raw reads on its own, using fastp at Q25 for trimming and MiXCR for clone calling, and kept in-frame beta chains. Rows are unified per CDR3 protein, each entry keeping the most common DNA and genes. The sample data list approximately 560,000 distinct CDR3 sequences, and about 16% of these were observed just once. Of the sample, around 12% falls within the top ten clones. This specimen's time point label, per the study, means: newly diagnosed GD, antithyroid drugs for less than 3 months. For both TCR sequencing and RNA sequencing, RNA was extracted from PBMCs in TRIzol.

These data were also filed under a second study, of T cells in Graves' hyperthyroidism and ophthalmopathy.

The specimen was peripheral blood mononuclear cells (PBMCs), collected at new diagnosis, from a patient treated with antithyroid drugs. The source of these receptors is a man between 18 and 29 years old with Graves disease. Donor details come from another sample of the same person, matched by shared clones.

This chain joins TRBV20-1 and TRBJ2-7, with unresolved D. The CDR3 is made up of 13 amino acids. Germline V lookup: CDR1 DFQATT, CDR2 SNEGSKA (reference sequence). V dropped 3 bases and J dropped 6 bases, with 15 bases sitting between them. This CDR3 reads CSASRRPETEQYF. The CDR3 nucleotides are TGCAGTGCTAGCCGACGACCCGAGACCGAGCAGTACTTC.

Concerning this clonotype: The CDR3 ends on some other residue instead of the conserved phenylalanine or tryptophan, so this is likely a read error. Because the CDR3's place on the DNA is in doubt, the DNA is left out and the CDR3 is given as listed by TCRdb. This chain links TRBV29-1 with TRBJ1-2; the table names TRBD1, a call not compared with the DNA. The germline V gene has CDR1 SQVTM and CDR2 ANQGSEA. Both ends counted, the CDR3 spans 9 residues. CDR3 sequence reads: CSVGAGGTL.

The chain carries TRBV5-4 and TRBJ2-2; 7 bases fit TRBD2. The V gene's germline CDR1 is SGHNT and CDR2 YYREEE (reference sequence). The CDR3 sequence is 16 residues long. After removal of 3 bases from V and 4 bases from J, the junction contained 9 bases not matched to a gene. The CDR3 protein is CASSSSSSGITGELFF. The CDR3 DNA reads TGTGCCAGCAGCTCCTCTTCTAGCGGAATCACCGGGGAGCTGTTTTTT.

V usage is TRBV28 and J usage is TRBJ2-7; D may be TRBD2 (6 bases). V was pared by 4 bases and J by 5 bases, with 9 bases between. CDR3 length: 12 residues. Germline V CDR1 and CDR2: MDHEN, SYDVKM. The CDR3 region is CASSSSSDEQYF. CDR3 bases: TGTGCCAGCAGTTCCTCTAGCGACGAGCAGTACTTC.

This clonotype was observed many times. J is TRBJ2-5 and V is TRBV11-3, with a possible D match to TRBD2 (6 bases). Trimming took 4 bases from V and 3 from J, leaving 12 bases between them. CDR1 SGHNT and CDR2 YENEEA come from the germline V gene. The CDR3 has 14 residues. The CDR3 DNA is TGTGCCAGCAGCTCGAACGGCGGGAAAGAGACCCAGTACTTC. This gives the protein CASSSNGGKETQYF.

The rearrangement uses TRBV5-1 and TRBJ2-5; 8 bases are a match to TRBD1. Germline trimming cut 3 bases from V and 5 bases from J; bases unmatched to any gene: 9. CDR1 and CDR2 (germline): SGHRS, YFSETQ. The CDR3 covers 15 residues. This CDR3 is CASSSGQAFGETQYF. DNA for the CDR3: TGCGCCAGCAGCTCGGGACAGGCATTCGGGGAGACCCAGTACTTC. Full variable domain (outside the CDR3, taken from reference TRBV5-1 and TRBJ2-5): KAGVTQTPRYLIKTRGQQVTLSCSPISGHRSVSWYQQTPGQGLQFLFEYFSETQRNKGNFPGRFSGRQFSNSRSEMNVSTLELGDSALYLCASSSGQAFGETQYFGPGTRLLVL.

This clonotype has a handful of counts. The rearrangement uses TRBV20-1 and TRBJ2-1, with D uncertain. The CDR3 has 14 residues. Germline V gene data show CDR1 as DFQATT and CDR2 as SNEGSKA (reference sequence). Between the trimmed V and J ends, which lost 2 bases and 5 bases, there was a span of 13 bases. The CDR3 DNA reads TGCAGTGCTAGATTGTTGCAGAACCACAATGAGCAGTTCTTC. Translation gives CSARLLQNHNEQFF.

A remark on this clonotype: This may be a read error: a much more frequent sequence differs by one nucleotide. J is TRBJ2-2 and V is TRBV24-1; D remains unclear. V lost 4 bases and J lost 6, with 5 bases in between. This CDR3 region has 12 residues. Germline V lookup: CDR1 KGHDR, CDR2 SFDVKD. The CDR3, as DNA: TGTGCCACCAGTGACCCGGCCGGGGAGCTGTTTTTT. This sequence encodes CATSDPAGELFF.

Points on this clonotype: A read error is possible here, since a much larger clone lies one base away. This rearrangement joins TRBV27 to TRBJ2-4; weak D call: TRBD2 (6 bases). The V and J ends lost 0 bases and 5 bases respectively, with 11 bases between them. Germline V gene lookup returns CDR1 MNHEY and CDR2 SMNVEV (reference sequence). This CDR3 region has 15 residues. The CDR3 nucleotides read TGTGCCAGCAGTTTATCTGGGGAGGCCGAAAACATTCAGTACTTC. Protein: CASSLSGEAENIQYF.

The table lists this clonotype with many counts. CDR3: CASSPPGTPRRGYTF. The CDR3 coding sequence is TGTGCCAGCAGTCCCCCCGGGACACCACGGCGGGGCTACACCTTC. The chain recombines TRBV27 with TRBJ1-2; tentatively, D is TRBD1 (6 bases). The germline V and J ends were trimmed by 5 bases and 8 bases, with 21 bases remaining between them. There are 15 residues in the CDR3. Germline CDR1 reads MNHEY; CDR2 reads SMNVEV (reference sequence).

This clonotype was seen a handful of times. The rearrangement links TRBV11-1 to TRBJ2-7; 9 bases map to TRBD1. Germline V lookup: CDR1 SGHAT, CDR2 FQDESV (reference sequence). The CDR3 contains 17 residues. V lost 2 bases, J lost 0 bases, and 8 bases stayed unmatched. The CDR3 DNA follows: TGTGCCAGCAGCTTATCCGGGACAGGGATCTCCTCCTACGAGCAGTACTTC. Its protein is CASSLSGTGISSYEQYF.

This sequence joins TRBV29-1 and TRBJ2-7; 9 positions agree with TRBD1. Germline-derived CDR1 and CDR2 are SQVTM and ANQGSEA. The CDR3 runs 12 residues. The DNA of the CDR3 is TGCAGTATCGGGACAGGGATCTACGAGCAGTACTTC. Translated: CSIGTGIYEQYF.

The genes are TRBV15 and TRBJ2-7; tentative D call: TRBD1 (5 bases). The CDR3 extends over 15 amino acids. Germline CDR1 reads LNHNV; CDR2 reads YYDKDF (reference sequence). V lost 6 bases and J lost 2, with 17 bases in between. CDR3 DNA sequence: TGTGCCACCAGGGCAGAGAAAGGGGTCACCTACGAGCAGTACTTC. Translation: CATRAEKGVTYEQYF. Full variable domain (outside the CDR3, taken from reference TRBV15 and TRBJ2-7): DAMVIQNPRYQVTQFGKPVTLSCSQTLNHNVMYWYQQKSSQAPKLLFHYYDKDFNNEADTPDNFQSRRPNTSFCFLDIRSPGLGDTAMYLCATRAEKGVTYEQYFGPGTRLTVT.

This chain uses TRBV12-3 or TRBV12-4 with TRBJ2-1; 15 nucleotides agree with TRBD2. The CDR3 is 18 amino acids. V shed 6 bases and J 8 bases; nucleotides not matched to a gene: 14. CDR3 sequence: CASRGGQDGTSGRHEQFF. CDR3 sequence (DNA): TGTGCCAGCAGGGGCGGACAGGACGGGACTAGCGGGAGGCATGAGCAGTTCTTC.

V and J are TRBV6-5 and TRBJ1-2; TRBD1 aligns across 12 bases. Germline V gene data show CDR1 as MNHEY and CDR2 as SVGAGI. The CDR3 spans 15 residues. The trim removed 3 bases at V and 7 bases at J, leaving 6 bases unmatched. The CDR3 region is CASSYEGQGARGYTF. The CDR3 DNA reads TGTGCCAGCAGTTATGAGGGACAGGGGGCGCGTGGCTACACCTTC.

The sample holds many counts of this clonotype. The V gene is TRBV28, the J gene TRBJ1-1; 8 nucleotides line up with TRBD1. Germline V gene data show CDR1 as MDHEN and CDR2 as SYDVKM. V was clipped by 6 bases and J by 1 base; unmatched bases: 13. The CDR3 covers 17 residues. The CDR3 sequence: CASSLPLTGDQNTEAFF. The CDR3 DNA reads TGTGCCAGCAGCTTGCCTCTGACAGGGGACCAGAACACTGAAGCTTTCTTT.

This clonotype was picked up a small number of times. The chain carries TRBV20-1 and TRBJ2-1; TRBD2 matches 10 bases. The CDR3 runs to 15 residues. Germline CDR1 is DFQATT and CDR2 is SNEGSKA (reference sequence). With 0 bases clipped from V and 9 bases from J, the junction kept 8 bases outside the gene matches. CDR3 DNA sequence: TGCAGTGCTAGAGATCTAGCGGGAGACCCCAGTGAGCAGTTCTTC. Amino acids: CSARDLAGDPSEQFF.

In this sample, this clonotype turned up many times. The junction does not match germline at one end; this may be a read error. The V call is TRBV5-1, the J call TRBJ2-1; D unresolved. There are 14 residues in the CDR3. CDR1 SGHRS and CDR2 YFSETQ come from the germline V gene. The CDR3 region has the DNA TGTGCCAGCAGCTTATTAGGGTCCTACAATGAGCAGTTCTTC. This encodes CASSLLGSYNEQFF.

This clonotype showed up just a few times. V usage is TRBV4-1 and J usage is TRBJ2-1; the match to TRBD1 covers 7 bases. This CDR3 is built from 16 residues. Germline-derived CDR1 and CDR2 are MGHRA and YSYEKL. The V gene end was trimmed by 1 base and the J gene end by 4 bases; junction bases not matched to a gene: 7. The CDR3 DNA follows: TGCGCCAGCAGCCAAGGGTCGGGACAGAGGTACAATGAGCAGTTCTTC. Its protein is CASSQGSGQRYNEQFF.

This clonotype occurred a few times. The V call is TRBV6-2 or TRBV6-3, the J call TRBJ2-2; no definite D call. The CDR3 runs to 13 residues. V dropped 2 bases and J dropped 9 bases, with 10 bases sitting between them. CDR1 is MNHEY and CDR2 is SVGEGT in the germline V gene. CDR3 nucleotide sequence: TGTGCCAGCAGTTACGCGAAGGGCAGGGAGCTGTTTTTT. Translated, it gives CASSYAKGRELFF.

This clonotype was counted a few times. V gene TRBV11-3 combines with J gene TRBJ1-2; tentative D call: TRBD1 (6 bases). Germline-derived CDR1 and CDR2 are SGHNT and YENEEA. V was cut by 5 bases and J by 4 bases, with 14 bases left in between. The CDR3 is 14 amino acids. CDR3 amino acids: CASSATGSGYGYTF. DNA of the CDR3: TGTGCCAGCAGCGCTACAGGGTCGGGCTATGGCTACACCTTC.

Concerning this clonotype: A much more abundant neighbour one base away suggests this may be a read error. V usage is TRBV3-1 and J usage is TRBJ2-5; 12 nucleotides line up with TRBD2. After removal of 2 bases from V and 11 bases from J, the junction contained 12 bases not matched to a gene. This CDR3 region has 16 residues. Germline CDR1 and CDR2: LGHDT and YNNKEL (reference sequence). This CDR3 is CASSQRPGLAGLGQYF. CDR3 nucleotides: TGTGCCAGCAGCCAACGACCGGGACTAGCGGGTCTGGGGCAGTACTTC.

The rearrangement links TRBV20-1 to TRBJ2-7, with 7 positions matching TRBD2. The CDR3 runs 13 residues. Germline V gives CDR1 DFQATT, CDR2 SNEGSKA (reference sequence). Trimming removed 6 bases from V and 0 bases from J; junction bases left unmatched: 5. The CDR3 protein is CSAHAGVSYEQYF. DNA for the CDR3: TGCAGTGCCCACGCGGGGGTCTCCTACGAGCAGTACTTC.

This clonotype was detected many times. This rearrangement joins TRBV28 to TRBJ1-1; D unclear. Trimming cost V 5 bases and J 8 bases, with 12 bases left between them. The germline V gene encodes CDR1 MDHEN and CDR2 SYDVKM. CDR3 size: 12 residues. CDR3 region: CASSTAPIEAFF. The CDR3 region has the DNA TGTGCCAGCAGTACAGCCCCAATCGAAGCTTTCTTT. The full variable domain, in which reference TRBV28 and TRBJ1-1 provide the parts outside the CDR3, is DVKVTQSSRYLVKRTGEKVFLECVQDMDHENMFWYRQDPGLGLRLIYFSYDVKMKEKGDIPEGYSVSREKKERFSLILESASTNQTSMYLCASSTAPIEAFFGQGTRLTVV.

This clonotype occurred a few times. The chain joins TRBV4-1 to TRBJ1-2; D might be TRBD1 (5 bases). V was shortened by 4 bases and J by 5 bases, with 14 bases between the two germline ends. Looked up from germline, CDR1 is MGHRA and CDR2 is YSYEKL. The length of the CDR3 is 14 residues. CDR3 DNA: TGCGCCAGCAGCCGCCTACAGGAAGCTTATGGCTACACCTTC. Translating it yields CASSRLQEAYGYTF.

In this sample, this clonotype turned up a few times. This chain connects TRBV28 to TRBJ2-5; D is unclear. Deletions cut 6 bases from V and 5 bases from J, with 22 bases between. The germline V gene encodes CDR1 MDHEN and CDR2 SYDVKM. This CDR3 has 16 amino acids. The CDR3 nucleotides are TGTGCCAGCAGCCCAACTGGCCATAGGGCGTCGGAGACCCAGTACTTC. It codes for CASSPTGHRASETQYF.

The chain couples TRBV5-1 to TRBJ2-7; 8 bases line up with TRBD1. CDR1 is SGHRS and CDR2 is YFSETQ in the germline V gene. After removal of 4 bases from V and 5 bases from J, the junction contained 5 bases not matched to a gene. The CDR3 extends over 13 amino acids. Here the CDR3 DNA reads TGCGCCAGCAGCCTAAGACAGGGGAACGAGCAGTACTTC. It translates to CASSLRQGNEQYF.

At least ten counts were recorded for this clonotype. The chain uses TRBV28 and TRBJ1-5; the D is unclear. CDR3 size: 16 residues. Between the trimmed V and J ends, which lost 4 bases and 5 bases, there was a span of 18 bases. CDR1 is MDHEN and CDR2 is SYDVKM in the germline V gene. This CDR3 reads CASSSNDRGWDQPQHF. In nucleotides, the CDR3 is TGTGCCAGCAGTTCCAACGACCGTGGCTGGGATCAGCCCCAGCATTTT.

Concerning this clonotype: A much larger clone is a single base away; this may be a read error. The chain carries TRBV11-1 and TRBJ2-2, with TRBD2 matching 11 bases. Per the germline V gene, CDR1 is SGHAT and CDR2 is FQDESV (reference sequence). The length of the CDR3 is 14 residues. CDR3 loop: CASCSGRAIGEPFF. In DNA form, the CDR3 reads TGTGCCAGCTGTAGCGGGAGGGCCATCGGGGAGCCGTTTTTT.